This T cell receptor (beta chain) was documented in a study of shared clonotypes between healthy human individuals. Trimming cost V 6 bases and J 9 bases; bases outside gene matches: 14. Germline assignment: CDR1 LNHDA and CDR2 SQIVND (reference sequence). This CDR3 spans 16 amino acids. Clones were sequenced by immunoSEQ multiplex PCR, and TCRdb holds only the in-frame ones, with some missing. The sample lists over a million clones; 70% to 80% were seen once. Sequencing was performed on memory CD4+ T cells from PBMCs. The subset denotes: CD45RA-negative fraction. V and J are TRBV19 and TRBJ2-1, with 10 bases aligning to TRBD2. This clonotype originated in a man younger than 30 in good health. Some clones in this sample may be carry-over from other donors' samples. The CDR3 sequence: CASSQGLALIRSEQFF. Written as DNA, the CDR3 is TGTGCCAGTAGCCAGGGACTAGCGCTGATACGTTCTGAGCAGTTCTTC.